Below, one T cell receptor (beta chain) is given with its context. This sample stems from a study of T-cell reconstitution after alpha-beta-depleted transplantation in children. V was trimmed by 1 base and J by 2 bases, leaving 14 bases between them. CDR1 and CDR2 (germline): SGHAT, FQNNGV. CDR3 length: 16 residues. Preparing the TCRbeta library involved the use of unique molecular identifiers. One entry per CDR3 protein results from TCRdb running MiXCR on the PCR reads. The sample holds about 410,000 distinct CDR3 sequences, around 20% seen once. The chain employs TRBV11-2 and TRBJ2-5, with D perhaps matching TRBD1 or TRBD2 (6 bases each). The TCR originated in a human donor who donated a stem cell graft to a child with acute myeloid leukemia. The material sequenced was PBMCs from the stem cell graft donor, taken from the stem cell graft. The CDR3 sequence: CASSLGGARIQETQYF. As DNA, the CDR3 is TGTGCCAGCAGCTTAGGGGGGGCCCGAATACAAGAGACCCAGTACTTC.